The present entry profiles one TCR beta chain with its context. Its antigen remains unidentified. Per-base quality was not reported, and no clone a single base away is much larger than it. The data stem from a study of T cells after yellow fever vaccination (dated by TCRdb to about 2019). In terms of the full investigation: Libraries from fractions with low cell numbers were prepared with the SMART-Seq v4 Ultra Low Input RNA kit. To follow T-cell clones before and after primary and booster YFV17D yellow fever vaccination, bulk TCR alpha and beta repertoires were sequenced over time. Two healthy male donors made up the cohort, one aged 18 to 30 years and the other aged 30 to 39 years. Blood samples were taken at several timepoints before and after primary and secondary immunization, and bulk PBMC replicates and cell subsets were isolated. Study-level results and caveats: A small share of clonotypes was detected in both CD4 and CD8 compartments, with the overlap likely arising from convergent recombination. Most clones expanded after primary vaccination were re-detected after the booster (almost 98% of CD4 and approximately 88% of CD8), suggesting broad memory maintenance. The secondary T-cell response was found to be weaker but faster than the primary response, with a peak reached on day 5 rather than on day 15. Because only two donors were included in the study, the extent to which the findings can be generalized is limited. FACS-sorted repertoires could contain abundant contaminating clonotypes from the bulk population, so computational filtering was required.

The CDR3 contains 16 residues, cysteine and phenylalanine counted. The only DNA kept is the CDR3, 48 bases in frame from the first base. The germline V gene specifies SGDLS as CDR1 and YYNGEE as CDR2. V is shortened by 0 bases, J by 4 bases, and the region joining them spans 16 bases. Sequencing was performed on an Illumina NovaSeq 6000. TCR cDNA was synthesized by 5'RACE template switching, through which a universal primer site and unique molecular identifiers were introduced. Priming for cDNA synthesis came from both the TCR alpha and TCR beta constant segments. Libraries were amplified in two PCR steps, with sample barcodes and sequencing adapters added in the second step. Sequencing of the libraries was done on either Illumina HiSeq 2500 (2x100 bp) or NovaSeq (2x150 bp). The authors' analysis ran thus. MIGEC was used to demultiplex reads and collapse the reads into UMI consensus sequences, and MiXCR was used for V(D)J alignment. Clonotypes responding to the vaccine were identified with edgeR on replicate PBMC samples, with the criteria of FDR below 0.01 and a log2 fold change above 5 up to day 15. Bulk clonotypes were assigned CD4 or CD8 identity according to which sequenced CD4 or CD8 repertoire held them at higher abundance. In TCRdb, the public reads were trimmed at Q25 with fastp and aligned with MiXCR, with productive beta chains retained. Every CDR3 protein is listed once, alongside the most common genes and DNA of its rows. It is TCRdb's table, rather than the study itself, that gives the V and J calls and clone size. The sample table records about 340,000 distinct CDR3 sequences; around 12% of these occur just once. The ten largest clonotypes hold roughly 3.1% of the sample.

The treatment or condition tag for this specimen amounts to: live attenuated yellow fever vaccine strain. PBMCs were isolated from peripheral blood using a standard Ficoll-Paque protocol. CD4 and CD8 T-cell fractions were isolated with Dynabeads CD4 and CD8 positive selection kits. RNA was extracted with TriZol from bulk PBMCs, CD4 and CD8 fractions, and dextramer-positive and dextramer-negative fractions. The source was CD4+ T cells sorted from PBMCs, collected 15 days after the yellow fever booster vaccination. This TCR derives from a man younger than 35 who received the YFV17D yellow fever vaccine. The chain uses TRBV9 and TRBJ1-2; matching of 5 bases hints at TRBD1 as the D gene. The CDR3 reads as follows: CASSVGGRTPVYGYTF. The DNA sequence is as follows: TGTGCCAGCAGCGTAGGGGGACGGACTCCCGTCTATGGCTACACCTTC.